This passage covers 24 T cell receptor beta chains from one sample sequenced in a study of tissue T cells after allogeneic stem cell transplantation. This sample's time point: mouse harvest day 14 after allogeneic transplant. Tail vein injection delivered 10^7 T-cell-depleted bone marrow cells and 10^6 splenic CD5+ T cells. Libraries were prepared by immunoSEQ multiplex PCR; TCRdb keeps only in-frame clonotypes and omits some of them. In the table there are some 3,200 clones, around 43% of which are singletons. The sequenced sample consisted of gut tissue. These receptors originate from a female BALB/c mouse given C57BL/6 T cells with graft-versus-host disease after an allogeneic hematopoietic cell transplant.

The sample holds a few counts of this clone. The gene names given are mouse names. The CDR3 end lies 1 residue beyond the end of the read and is filled in from the germline J gene. The chain is built from TRBV13-3 and TRBJ2-7; D is possibly TRBD1 (5 bases). This CDR3 is 15 amino acids long. Trimming left V 2 bases short and J 3 bases short, with 15 bases between. Per the germline V gene, CDR1 is NNHDY and CDR2 is SYVADS. The CDR3 DNA, read in part, is TGTGCCAGCAGTGAAGGGAGGGGTCCTTACTATGAACAGTAC. Protein product: CASSEGRGPYYEQY. The full CDR3 protein reads CASSEGRGPYYEQYF.

Concerning this clone: Genes and germline come from the mouse. Sequencing ends 1 residue short of the CDR3 end; the germline J gene provides the rest. This chain connects TRBV20 to TRBJ2-1, with D hard to call. CDR3 size: 13 residues. The ends were cut back, 1 base at V and 4 bases at J, with 8 bases in the middle. Germline CDR1 reads GFQATS; CDR2 reads STVNSAI. The CDR3 DNA, read in part, is TGTGGTGCTAGGGCCCGGAGATATGCTGAGCAGTTC. Protein sequence: CGARARRYAEQF. The CDR3 in its entirety is CGARARRYAEQFF.

About this clone itself: Gene names refer to mouse genes. The DNA ends 1 residue before the CDR3 does, and the rest of the CDR3 is filled in from the germline J gene. The rearrangement uses TRBV23 and TRBJ1-1. Germline lookup yields CDR1 KGHTA and CDR2 FQNQQP. This CDR3 comprises 11 residues. The CDR3 is CSSSQNTEVFF. The covered CDR3 bases are TGCTCCAGCAGTCAAAACACAGAAGTCTTC.

Regarding this clone: These gene names are mouse names. Read sequence stops 1 residue before the CDR3 end, and the germline J gene provides the missing end. V usage is TRBV23 and J usage is TRBJ1-1; TRBD1 is taken as the D call from the table, unchecked against the DNA. Germline CDR1 KGHTA, CDR2 FQNQQP. The CDR3 runs 14 residues. The DNA read from the CDR3 is TGCTCCAGCAGTCAAGGGACACCAAACACAGAAGTCTTC. This sequence encodes CSSSQGTPNTEVF. In full, the CDR3 is CSSSQGTPNTEVFF.

About this clone itself: Gene names follow the mouse nomenclature. Read data end 1 residue before the CDR3 end; the end is taken from the germline J gene. V usage is TRBV31 and J usage is TRBJ1-5, with D perhaps matching TRBD1 (6 bases). This CDR3 is built from 13 residues. With 5 bases removed from V and 0 bases from J, the gap between germline ends came to 8 bases. CDR1 and CDR2 from the germline V gene are GKSSPN and SITVG. CDR3: CAWGTNNNQAPLF. The sequenced CDR3 bases are TGTGCCTGGGGGACAAATAACAACCAGGCTCCGCTT. The full variable domain, in which reference TRBV31 and TRBJ1-5 provide the parts outside the CDR3, is AQTIHQWPVAEIKAVGSPLSLGCTIKGKSSPNLYWYWQATGGTLQQLFYSITVGQVESVVQLNLSASRPKDDQFILSTEKLLLSHSGFYLCAWGTNNNQAPLFGEGTRLSVL.

Note on this clone: Gene names follow the mouse nomenclature. The CDR3 goes on 1 residue after the read ends, and that part is filled in from the germline J gene. The rearrangement links TRBV13-3 to TRBJ2-5, with D perhaps TRBD1 (5 bases). Germline V gene lookup returns CDR1 NNHDY and CDR2 SYVADS. Trimming stripped 5 bases from V and 3 bases from J, with 10 bases between. There are 13 residues in the CDR3. The CDR3 DNA, read in part, is TGTGCCAGCAGCTGGACACCTCAAGACACCCAGTAC. This gives the protein CASSWTPQDTQY. The whole CDR3 protein reads CASSWTPQDTQYF.

This clone came up a few times. The limits of the CDR3 on the DNA are not certain, so only TCRdb's listed CDR3 is given. The gene names here belong to mouse. V and J are TRBV23 and TRBJ1-2. From germline, CDR1 is KGHTA and CDR2 FQNQQP. The CDR3 has 15 amino acids, counting both end residues. The CDR3 loop is CSSSQSWGLGSDYTF.

A single count supports this clone. Germline and genes here are mouse. The missing CDR3 end, 1 residue past where the read stops, is filled in from the germline J gene. This chain links TRBV13-1 with TRBJ1-2; D might be TRBD1 (5 bases). V dropped 0 bases and J dropped 4 bases, with 7 bases sitting between them. This CDR3 contains 13 residues. Germline CDR1 is NSHNY and CDR2 is SYGAGN. CDR3 bases read: TGTGCCAGCAGTGATGTAGGGGTCTCCGACTACACC. As protein: CASSDVGVSDYT. The complete CDR3 protein is CASSDVGVSDYTF.

As to this clone: Gene names are the mouse ones. The CDR3 extends 1 residue past the end of the read, so its final part is completed from the germline J gene. The gene calls are TRBV14 and TRBJ1-1; D unclear. CDR1 and CDR2 from the germline V gene are SGHDT and FRDEAV. V dropped 2 bases and J dropped 0 bases, with 2 bases sitting between them. This CDR3 has 12 residues. Here the CDR3 reads CASSFSNTEVFF. CDR3 DNA (partial): TGTGCCAGCAGTTTTTCAAACACAGAAGTCTTC.

Comment on this clone: Mouse germline and gene names are used. The missing CDR3 end, 1 residue past where the read stops, is filled in from the germline J gene. The chain links TRBV13-3 to TRBJ2-7, with 12 bases aligning to TRBD2. The germline CDR1 and CDR2 sequences are NNHDY and SYVADS. The CDR3 is made up of 15 amino acids. The V gene end was trimmed by 5 bases and the J gene end by 3 bases; junction bases not matched to a gene: 6. CDR3 protein: CASSPGLGGFYEQYF. The covered CDR3 bases are TGTGCCAGCAGCCCGGGACTGGGGGGTTTCTATGAACAGTAC.

This clone came up a few times. Any gene name here is a mouse gene name. The read comes to an end 1 residue before the CDR3 does, leaving the germline J gene to fill in the end. The chain employs TRBV5 and TRBJ1-2; TRBD1 is a possible D gene (6 bases). This CDR3 is 15 amino acids long. The germline V and J ends were trimmed by 0 bases and 4 bases, with 12 bases remaining between them. Germline values: CDR1 LGHNA, CDR2 YNLKQL (reference sequence). The part of the CDR3 DNA that was read is TGTGCCAGCAGCCAAGAAATGGGGGCCGGCTCCGACTACACC. Amino acids: CASSQEMGAGSDYT. The entire CDR3 is CASSQEMGAGSDYTF.

Points on this clone: Mouse gene names and germline throughout. Read coverage stops 1 residue before the CDR3 terminus; the germline J gene supplies the remainder. The chain employs TRBV12-2 and TRBJ2-5; no clear D. This CDR3 contains 14 residues. Trimming pared 0 bases from V and 0 bases from J, leaving 6 bases between. In germline, CDR1 is SGHLS, CDR2 HYDKME. The CDR3: CASSLDTNQDTQYF. CDR3 bases read: TGTGCCAGCTCTCTCGACACCAACCAAGACACCCAGTAC.

The sample holds a few counts of this clone. Each gene name is a mouse one. The read halts 1 residue ahead of the CDR3 end, with the missing end drawn from the germline J gene. V gene TRBV3 combines with J gene TRBJ2-7; 8 nucleotides align to TRBD1. Losses at the gene ends were 5 bases for V and 7 bases for J; bases not matched to a gene: 7. Germline assignment: CDR1 SNHLY and CDR2 FYNGKV (reference sequence). This CDR3 spans 13 amino acids. The CDR3 reads CASSPTGAGEQYF. The CDR3 DNA, read in part, is TGTGCCAGCAGCCCGACAGGGGCAGGGGAACAGTAC.

This clone is a singleton in its sample. Gene names and germline match the mouse. The read ends 1 residue shy of where the CDR3 ends; the end is completed using the germline J gene. The chain couples TRBV26 to TRBJ2-4, with 7 bases lining up with TRBD1. Germline assignment: CDR1 KGHPV and CDR2 FQNQEV (reference sequence). The length of the CDR3 is 15 residues. Germline trimming cut 4 bases from V and 0 bases from J; bases unmatched to any gene: 4. The part of the CDR3 DNA that was read is TGTGCCAGCAGTCGGGGACAGCATAGTCAAAACACCTTGTAC. This encodes CASSRGQHSQNTLY. The full CDR3 reads CASSRGQHSQNTLYF. The full variable domain, in which reference TRBV26 and TRBJ2-4 provide the parts outside the CDR3, is NSKVIQTPRYLVKGQGQKAKMRCIPEKGHPVVFWYQQNKNNEFKFLINFQNQEVLQQIDMTEKRFSAECPSNSPCSLEIQSSEAGDSALYLCASSRGQHSQNTLYFGAGTRLSVL.

This clone came up a few times. The listed genes are named as in mouse. The CDR3 end is not reached by the read, which stops 1 residue before it; the germline J gene fills it in. V usage is TRBV31 and J usage is TRBJ2-4; 7 positions agree with TRBD2. Germline CDR1 reads GKSSPN; CDR2 reads SITVG. V was pared by 1 base and J by 4 bases, with 2 bases of the junction left unmatched. This CDR3 has 13 amino acids. The CDR3 protein is CAWSPGGENTLYF. The sequenced CDR3 bases are TGTGCCTGGAGTCCCGGGGGGGAAAACACCTTGTAC.

This clone was counted a few times. Genes here carry mouse names. The CDR3 loop reads CASSMTANSDYTF. The part of the CDR3 DNA that was read is TGTGCCAGCAGTATGACAGCAAACTCCGACTACACC. The V gene is TRBV19, the J gene TRBJ1-2; D may be TRBD1 (5 bases). The read falls 1 residue short of the CDR3 end, and the missing part is taken from the germline J gene. Germline CDR1 is FNHDT and CDR2 is SITEND (reference sequence). There are 13 residues in the CDR3. V was clipped by 2 bases and J by 0 bases, with 5 bases between them.

This clone was seen a single time. The genes and germline here are from mouse. The observed sequence ends 1 residue before the CDR3 terminus, with the missing tail filled in from the germline J gene. The V and J genes are TRBV31 and TRBJ2-3; D may match TRBD1 or TRBD2 (6 bases each). The V end was cut by 0 bases, the J end by 1 base, with 11 bases between. Germline values: CDR1 GKSSPN, CDR2 SITVG. The CDR3 is 15 residues long. The DNA read from the CDR3 is TGTGCCTGGAGTCTTGCCGGGGGCGGTGCAGAAACGCTGTAT. This gives the protein CAWSLAGGGAETLY. The full-length CDR3 reads as CAWSLAGGGAETLYF. Supplemented by reference TRBV31 and TRBJ2-3, the full variable domain reads AQTIHQWPVAEIKAVGSPLSLGCTIKGKSSPNLYWYWQATGGTLQQLFYSITVGQVESVVQLNLSASRPKDDQFILSTEKLLLSHSGFYLCAWSLAGGGAETLYFGSGTRLTVL.

This clone was detected a few times. The genes and germline here are from mouse. The read falls 1 residue short of the CDR3 end, and the missing part is taken from the germline J gene. V is TRBV13-3 and J is TRBJ2-7, with 10 bases matching TRBD1. The CDR3 length is 15 residues. Looked up from germline, CDR1 is NNHDY and CDR2 is SYVADS. With V trimmed by 3 bases and J by 5 bases, 8 bases remained unmatched. CDR3 in amino acids: CASSGPGQGTDEQYF. The CDR3 bases that were read are TGTGCCAGCAGTGGACCGGGACAGGGGACGGATGAACAGTAC.

With regard to this clone: Gene names are the mouse ones. The read is 1 residue too short to cover the CDR3 end, so that end is filled in from the germline J gene. The chain uses TRBV23 and TRBJ1-1. CDR1 and CDR2 from the germline V gene are KGHTA and FQNQQP. This CDR3 spans 13 amino acids. Partial CDR3 DNA: TGCTCCAGCAGTCAAGAGGGGGGCACAGAAGTCTTC. It translates to CSSSQEGGTEVF. The complete CDR3 sequence is CSSSQEGGTEVFF.

Remarks on this clone: The gene symbols are mouse symbols. The CDR3 DNA, read in part, is TGTGCCAGCAGTCTGTCGCCCGCAAACACCGGGCAGCTCTAC. This codes for CASSLSPANTGQLY. Given in full, the CDR3 is CASSLSPANTGQLYF. The chain uses TRBV26 and TRBJ2-2, with D unresolved. The sequenced fragment ends 1 residue before the CDR3 boundary, so the rest is inferred from the germline J gene. V was cut by 0 bases and J by 0 bases, with 5 bases left in between. Germline V gene lookup returns CDR1 KGHPV and CDR2 FQNQEV (reference sequence). The CDR3 runs 15 residues.

A remark on this clone: Genes and germline are mouse. The read ends 1 residue early relative to the CDR3; the germline J gene fills the gap. The chain joins TRBV26 to TRBJ2-1; TRBD2 matches 9 bases. The CDR3 sequence is 16 residues long. Per germline, CDR1 KGHPV and CDR2 FQNQEV (reference sequence). V was pared by 2 bases and J by 3 bases, with 5 bases of the junction left unmatched. The sequenced part of the CDR3 DNA is TGTGCCAGCAGTCTGCGGTGGGGGGGCCCCTATGCTGAGCAGTTC. This translates into CASSLRWGGPYAEQF. The whole CDR3 protein is CASSLRWGGPYAEQFF.

Turning to this clone: Germline and genes: mouse. The CDR3 end is not reached by the read, which stops 1 residue before it; the germline J gene fills it in. This rearrangement joins TRBV13-2 to TRBJ2-5; the D gene could be TRBD1 or TRBD2 (5 bases each). Germline CDR1 reads NNHNN; CDR2 reads SYGAGS (reference sequence). Trimming removed 3 bases from V and 0 bases from J, with 8 bases in between. The CDR3 covers 14 residues. The sequenced part of the CDR3 DNA is TGTGCCAGCGGTGGGAGGGGCAACCAAGACACCCAGTAC. Protein: CASGGRGNQDTQY. The CDR3 in its entirety is CASGGRGNQDTQYF.

On this clone itself: Mouse gene names apply. The read ends 1 residue shy of where the CDR3 ends; the end is completed using the germline J gene. The rearrangement links TRBV5 to TRBJ1-1, with D uncertain. Trimming removed 6 bases at V and 0 bases at J, with 11 bases between. Germline lookup yields CDR1 LGHNA and CDR2 YNLKQL (reference sequence). This CDR3 region has 14 residues. The CDR3 bases that were read are TGTGCCAGCAGGAACAACATTGCAAACACAGAAGTCTTC. As protein: CASRNNIANTEVF. The CDR3 as a whole reads CASRNNIANTEVFF.

Of note for this clone: Genes and germline are mouse. The CDR3 extends 1 residue past the end of the read, so its final part is completed from the germline J gene. The chain joins TRBV24 to TRBJ1-1; D is undetermined. The V gene's germline CDR1 is KGHTA and CDR2 FRNEEI. Trimming took off 4 bases at V and 0 bases at J, with 18 bases between the two ends. This CDR3 is built from 17 residues. The sequenced CDR3 bases are TGTGCCAGCAGTCCTTCGGCGGAGGGAGGTACAAACACAGAAGTCTTC. As protein: CASSPSAEGGTNTEVF. In full, the CDR3 is CASSPSAEGGTNTEVFF.